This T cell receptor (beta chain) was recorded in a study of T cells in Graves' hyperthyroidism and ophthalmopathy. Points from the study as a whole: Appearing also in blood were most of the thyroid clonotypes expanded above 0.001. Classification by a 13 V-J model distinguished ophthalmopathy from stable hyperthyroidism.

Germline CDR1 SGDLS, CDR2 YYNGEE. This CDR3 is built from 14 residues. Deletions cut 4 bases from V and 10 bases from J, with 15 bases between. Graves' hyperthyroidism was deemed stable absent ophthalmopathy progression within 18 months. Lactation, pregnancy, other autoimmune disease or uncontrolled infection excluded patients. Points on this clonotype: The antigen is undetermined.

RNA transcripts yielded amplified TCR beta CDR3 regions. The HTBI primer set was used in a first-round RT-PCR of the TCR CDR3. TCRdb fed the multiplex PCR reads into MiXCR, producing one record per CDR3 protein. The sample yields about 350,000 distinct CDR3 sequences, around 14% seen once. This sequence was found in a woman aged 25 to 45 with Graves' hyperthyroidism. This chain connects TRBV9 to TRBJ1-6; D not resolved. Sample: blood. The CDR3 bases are TGTGCCAGCAGCCCGGACGCCTCTGGATCACCCCTCCACTTT. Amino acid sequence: CASSPDASGSPLHF.